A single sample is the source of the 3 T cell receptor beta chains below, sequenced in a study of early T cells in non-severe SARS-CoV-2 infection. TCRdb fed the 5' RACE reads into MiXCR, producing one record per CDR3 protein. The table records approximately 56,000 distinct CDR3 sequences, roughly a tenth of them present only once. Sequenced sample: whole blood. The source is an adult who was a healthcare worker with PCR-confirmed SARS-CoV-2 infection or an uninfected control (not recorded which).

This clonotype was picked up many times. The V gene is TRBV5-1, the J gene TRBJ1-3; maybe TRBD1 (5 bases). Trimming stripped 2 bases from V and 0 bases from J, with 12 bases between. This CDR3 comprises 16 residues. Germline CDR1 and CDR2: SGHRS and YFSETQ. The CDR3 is CASSLWTPVSGNTIYF. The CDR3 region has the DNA TGCGCCAGCAGCTTATGGACACCGGTCTCTGGAAACACCATATATTTT.

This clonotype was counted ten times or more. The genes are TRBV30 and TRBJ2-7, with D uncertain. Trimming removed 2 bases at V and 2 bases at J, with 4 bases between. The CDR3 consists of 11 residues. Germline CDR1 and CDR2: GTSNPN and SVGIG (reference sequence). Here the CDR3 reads CAWSRTYEQYF. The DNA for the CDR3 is TGTGCCTGGAGTCGAACCTACGAGCAGTACTTC.

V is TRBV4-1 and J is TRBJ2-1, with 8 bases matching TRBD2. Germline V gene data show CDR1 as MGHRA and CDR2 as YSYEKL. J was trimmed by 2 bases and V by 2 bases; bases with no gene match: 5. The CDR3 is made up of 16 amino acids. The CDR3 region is CASSQPTSGTYNEQFF. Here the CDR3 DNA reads TGCGCCAGCAGCCAACCAACTAGCGGCACCTACAATGAGCAGTTCTTC.